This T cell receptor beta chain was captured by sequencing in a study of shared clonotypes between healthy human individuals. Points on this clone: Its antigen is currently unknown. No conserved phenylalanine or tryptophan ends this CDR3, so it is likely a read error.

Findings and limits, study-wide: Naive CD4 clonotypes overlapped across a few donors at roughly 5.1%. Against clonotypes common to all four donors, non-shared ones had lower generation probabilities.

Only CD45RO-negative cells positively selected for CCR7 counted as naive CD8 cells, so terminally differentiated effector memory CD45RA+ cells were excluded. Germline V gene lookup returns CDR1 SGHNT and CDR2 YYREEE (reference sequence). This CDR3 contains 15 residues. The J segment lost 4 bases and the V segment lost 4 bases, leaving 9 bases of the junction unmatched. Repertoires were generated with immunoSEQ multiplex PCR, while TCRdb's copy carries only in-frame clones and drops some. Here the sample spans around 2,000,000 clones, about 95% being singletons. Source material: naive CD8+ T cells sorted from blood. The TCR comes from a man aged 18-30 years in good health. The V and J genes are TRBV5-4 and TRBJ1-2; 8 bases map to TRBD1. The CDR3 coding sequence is TGTGCCAGCAGCACACGGACAGGGCTGGGCTATGGCTACACCTCC. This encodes CASSTRTGLGYGYTS.